This T cell receptor (beta chain) is drawn from a study of blood T cells in healthy people across ages. Together with a sample-barcoded 5' primer, a J-beta primer mix was included in a second PCR lasting about 6 to 12 cycles. Through a template-switch adaptor with 12 random nucleotides, each cDNA molecule received a tag. In TCRdb, the 5' RACE reads were re-called with MiXCR into one record per CDR3 protein. This table has around 800,000 distinct CDR3 sequences, approximately 24% appearing once. Trimming cost V 1 base and J 6 bases, with 24 bases left between them. Germline V gene lookup returns CDR1 SQVTM and CDR2 ANQGSEA. The CDR3 runs to 17 residues. This sample also belongs to another study, concerning T cells of mothers and their children.

The sequenced sample was blood. This receptor was taken from a boy aged 5-17 years in good health. This chain joins TRBV29-1 and TRBJ1-2; D gene unclear. CDR3 amino acids: CSVEGLWGGPLAHGYTF. The CDR3 DNA sequence: TGCAGCGTTGAAGGCCTATGGGGAGGACCTCTTGCTCATGGCTACACCTTC.